Sequencing of this T cell receptor (beta chain) was carried out in a study of cytomegalovirus exposure and HLA in healthy donors. Comment on this clone: Its antigen is as yet unknown.

The J segment lost 7 bases and the V segment lost 7 bases, leaving 11 bases of the junction unmatched. CDR1 SQVTM and CDR2 ANQGSEA come from the germline V gene. CDR3 length: 14 amino acids. Study-level points and caveats: Researchers had no immune exposure information except CMV serostatus available. There were around 160 TCR beta chains listed as cytomegalovirus-associated.

PCR used 60 Vbeta primers and 13 Jbeta primers. The table came from immunoSEQ multiplex PCR; TCRdb's copy has only in-frame clones and leaves some out. Here the sample table reports approximately 110,000 clones. The V gene is TRBV29-1, the J gene TRBJ1-4; 8 nucleotides match TRBD1. The sample was PBMCs. The sequence came from a man younger than 45 in good health and CMV-seronegative. Here the CDR3 DNA reads TGCAGCGCTCAACCGACAGGGGAGGGTGAAAAACTGTTTTTT. Its protein product is CSAQPTGEGEKLFF.